What follows are 29 T cell receptor beta chains derived from one specimen sequenced in a study of shared clonotypes between healthy human individuals (dated by TCRdb to 2018 to 2020). The protocol used for the library was the immunoSEQ multiplex PCR assay. TCRdb provides this immuneACCESS table in a form limited to in-frame rearrangements. Some clones are lacking; in checked studies, under half of them reflect an unresolved V gene, and why the rest are absent is not known. The sample table lists about 470,000 clones, about four fifths of them with a count of one. The ten largest clones add up to around 13% of the sample. The sequenced material came from PBMCs. These receptors were collected from a woman aged 40 to 50 in good health. Some clones in this sample may be carry-over from other donors' samples.

The V and J genes are TRBV5-4 and TRBJ2-5, with D possibly being TRBD2 (5 bases). V was shortened by 1 base and J by 5 bases, with 9 bases between the two germline ends. This CDR3 has 13 residues. CDR1 SGHNT and CDR2 YYREEE come from the germline V gene (reference sequence). This CDR3 is CASSLQPGETQYF. The CDR3 nucleotides read TGTGCCAGCAGCTTGCAACCGGGGGAGACCCAGTACTTC. Complete variable domain (other parts from reference TRBV5-4 and TRBJ2-5): ETGVTQSPTHLIKTRGQQVTLRCSSQSGHNTVSWYQQALGQGPQFIFQYYREEENGRGNFPPRFSGLQFPNYSSELNVNALELDDSALYLCASSLQPGETQYFGPGTRLLVL.

The chain has TRBV30 and TRBJ2-5; D gene uncertain. The J call may be in error: the DNA end matches TRBJ2-7 better. The length of the CDR3 is 11 residues. Germline CDR1 GTSNPN, CDR2 SVGIG (reference sequence). The CDR3 DNA sequence: TGTGCCTGGAGTACCTACGACGAGCAGTACTTC. It codes for CAWSTYDEQYF.

The genes are TRBV6-1 and TRBJ1-5; possibly TRBD1 for D (5 bases). The V gene's germline CDR1 is MNHNS and CDR2 SASEGT. V gave up 4 bases and J gave up 9 bases, with 22 bases separating them. The CDR3 covers 16 residues. The CDR3 protein is CASSVTREDLRRPQHF. CDR3 bases: TGTGCCAGCAGTGTAACCAGGGAGGATCTTCGACGGCCCCAGCATTTT.

The V and J genes are TRBV18 and TRBJ2-7; 11 bases map to TRBD2. V lost 5 bases, J lost 2 bases, and 5 bases stayed unmatched. The length of the CDR3 is 15 residues. CDR1 KGHSH and CDR2 LQKENI come from the germline V gene. The CDR3 region has the DNA TGTGCCAGCTCAACGGGGACTAGCGGAGCCTACGAGCAGTACTTC. It is translated as CASSTGTSGAYEQYF.

The gene calls are TRBV15 and TRBJ2-7; 13 bases are shared with TRBD2. The CDR3 contains 16 residues. From germline, CDR1 is LNHNV and CDR2 YYDKDF (reference sequence). The J segment lost 3 bases and the V segment lost 3 bases, leaving 5 bases of the junction unmatched. The CDR3 reads CATSREGLAGNYEQYF. In DNA, the CDR3 is TGTGCCACCAGCAGGGAGGGACTAGCGGGAAACTACGAGCAGTACTTC.

For the CDR3, the DNA is TGTGCCAACGGAGGGCTCCTTGGGTACGAGCAGTACTTC. Encoded protein: CANGGLLGYEQYF. This chain links TRBV10-3 with TRBJ2-7; weak D call: TRBD2 (6 bases). The CDR3 sequence is 13 residues long. V lost 10 bases, J lost 4 bases, and 17 bases lay in between. Germline CDR1 reads ENHRY; CDR2 reads SYGVKD.

In regard to this clone: This may arise from a read error, as a much more abundant clone is one base away. This sequence joins TRBV30 and TRBJ2-1, with D perhaps matching TRBD2 (5 bases). CDR3 length: 13 amino acids. Trimming pared 3 bases from V and 0 bases from J, leaving 6 bases between. Germline CDR1 is GTSNPN and CDR2 is SVGIG (reference sequence). CDR3 amino acids: CAWRGSSYNEQFF. The CDR3 region has the DNA TGTGCCTGGAGAGGGAGCTCCTACAATGAGCAGTTCTTC. Together with reference TRBV30 and TRBJ2-1, the CDR3 gives the full variable domain: SQTIHQWPATLVQPVGSPLSLECTVEGTSNPNLYWYRQAAGRGLQLLFYSVGIGQISSEVPQNLSASRPQDRQFILSSKKLLLSDSGFYLCAWRGSSYNEQFFGPGTRLTVL.

J is TRBJ2-1 and V is TRBV28, with D maybe TRBD1 (6 bases). CDR3 length: 12 residues. CDR1 and CDR2 (germline): MDHEN, SYDVKM. Trimming shortened V by 6 bases and J by 5 bases, and 8 bases separated the two germline ends. CDR3 bases: TGTGCCAGCAGGGACAGAAACAATGAGCAGTTCTTC. This sequence encodes CASRDRNNEQFF. The full variable domain, rest sourced from reference TRBV28 and TRBJ2-1, is DVKVTQSSRYLVKRTGEKVFLECVQDMDHENMFWYRQDPGLGLRLIYFSYDVKMKEKGDIPEGYSVSREKKERFSLILESASTNQTSMYLCASRDRNNEQFFGPGTRLTVL.

J is TRBJ1-1 and V is TRBV30; unclear D gene. Per the germline V gene, CDR1 is GTSNPN and CDR2 is SVGIG (reference sequence). CDR3 length: 15 residues. This chain's CDR3 is CALEVPPASNTEAFF. The CDR3 DNA follows: TGTGCGTTGGAGGTTCCCCCGGCTTCGAACACTGAAGCTTTCTTT.

This clone was picked up a small number of times. The chain joins TRBV30 to TRBJ2-2; 10 nucleotides align to TRBD1. This CDR3 has 15 residues. The germline CDR1 and CDR2 sequences are GTSNPN and SVGIG (reference sequence). V lost 5 bases, J lost 0 bases, and 3 bases stayed unmatched. The CDR3 coding sequence is TGTGCCTGGGGGACAGGGGCCGCGAACACCGGGGAGCTGTTTTTT. As protein: CAWGTGAANTGELFF.

CDR3 loop: CASRPPTDTGELFF. In nucleotides, the CDR3 is TGTGCCAGCAGGCCACCAACGGACACCGGGGAGCTGTTTTTT. This rearrangement joins TRBV6-5 to TRBJ2-2; D ambiguous. Looked up from germline, CDR1 is MNHEY and CDR2 is SVGAGI. V was clipped by 6 bases and J by 3 bases, with 11 bases between them. The CDR3 is 14 amino acids.

This chain connects TRBV19 to TRBJ2-7, with 8 bases that match TRBD1. This CDR3 spans 15 amino acids. Trimming at V came to 6 bases and at J to 4 bases, leaving 11 bases not matched to a gene. Germline lookup yields CDR1 LNHDA and CDR2 SQIVND (reference sequence). The CDR3 sequence: CASRFSPGQEYEQYF. CDR3 bases: TGTGCCAGTAGGTTCTCGCCGGGACAGGAGTACGAGCAGTACTTC.

This sequence joins TRBV29-1 and TRBJ2-2; D is perhaps TRBD2 (6 bases). There are 17 residues in the CDR3. The V gene lost 3 bases and the J gene lost 4 bases, with 21 bases spanning the gap. From germline, CDR1 is SQVTM and CDR2 ANQGSEA. This CDR3 is CSVEGEVGGSGTGELFF. For the CDR3, the DNA is TGCAGCGTTGAGGGGGAAGTAGGAGGGTCGGGCACCGGGGAGCTGTTTTTT.

The CDR3 sequence: CASSQGHIYSGNTIYF. The CDR3 DNA reads TGTGCCAGCAGCCAGGGACACATTTACTCTGGAAACACCATATATTTT. V and J are TRBV14 and TRBJ1-3, with a possible D match to TRBD1 (6 bases). This CDR3 has 16 residues. Germline V lookup: CDR1 SGHDN, CDR2 FVKESK. V dropped 3 bases and J dropped 0 bases, with 12 bases sitting between them.

The chain is built from TRBV14 and TRBJ2-1; D is uncertain. V gave up 3 bases and J gave up 1 base, with 7 bases separating them. Germline V gives CDR1 SGHDN, CDR2 FVKESK. This CDR3 is 14 amino acids long. The CDR3 here is CASSQGMSYNEQFF. For the CDR3, the DNA is TGTGCCAGCAGCCAGGGGATGTCCTACAATGAGCAGTTCTTC.

The rearrangement links TRBV28 to TRBJ2-2, with a weak D call TRBD2 (6 bases). CDR3 length equals 17 residues. In germline, CDR1 is MDHEN, CDR2 SYDVKM. The ends were cut back, 1 base at V and 5 bases at J, with 17 bases in the middle. The CDR3 reads CASSLSFGRDLTGELFF. For the CDR3, the DNA is TGTGCCAGCAGTTTATCATTTGGGCGGGACCTAACCGGGGAGCTGTTTTTT. Combining the CDR3 with reference TRBV28 and TRBJ2-2 gives the whole variable domain DVKVTQSSRYLVKRTGEKVFLECVQDMDHENMFWYRQDPGLGLRLIYFSYDVKMKEKGDIPEGYSVSREKKERFSLILESASTNQTSMYLCASSLSFGRDLTGELFFGEGSRLTVL.

The chain's CDR3 is CASTLPSGRNNEQFF. Here the CDR3 DNA reads TGTGCCAGCACTCTTCCTAGCGGGAGGAACAATGAGCAGTTCTTC. The V and J genes are TRBV6-1 and TRBJ2-1; 11 bases fit TRBD2. The V segment lost 7 bases and the J segment 5 bases; nucleotides outside the gene matches: 7. Germline V gene data show CDR1 as MNHNS and CDR2 as SASEGT. The CDR3 extends over 15 amino acids.

The chain carries TRBV2 and TRBJ2-5, with D perhaps being TRBD1 or TRBD2 (5 bases each). CDR3 length equals 14 residues. CDR1 and CDR2 from the germline V gene are SNHLY and FYNNEI. The V end was cut by 6 bases, the J end by 4 bases, with 15 bases between. As DNA, the CDR3 is TGTGCCAGCAGCCAGGGACGGGCGGTAGAGACCCAGTACTTC. This codes for CASSQGRAVETQYF.

The chain carries TRBV9 and TRBJ2-1; weak D call: TRBD1 (6 bases). The V gene's germline CDR1 is SGDLS and CDR2 YYNGEE. Trimming stripped 4 bases from V and 6 bases from J, with 23 bases between. The CDR3 has 17 amino acids. The CDR3 coding sequence is TGTGCCAGCAGCCCCTCCAGGTCGGGACACTTACTCAATGAGCAGTTCTTC. Its translation: CASSPSRSGHLLNEQFF.

J is TRBJ2-3 and V is TRBV28; 8 bases are shared with TRBD1. The CDR3 sequence is 14 residues long. The junction had 6 bases not matched to a gene; V was cut back by 7 bases and J by 3 bases. Germline loops: CDR1 MDHEN, CDR2 SYDVKM. The CDR3 region is CASKVRGLTDTQYF. The DNA for the CDR3 is TGTGCCAGCAAGGTCAGGGGGCTTACAGATACGCAGTATTTT.

The V call is TRBV7-3, the J call TRBJ2-2; D possibly corresponds to TRBD2 (5 bases). Between the trimmed V and J ends, which lost 5 bases and 6 bases, there was a span of 10 bases. The CDR3 length is 13 residues. Germline CDR1 is SGHTA and CDR2 is FQGTGA. CDR3 sequence reads: CASSAAGAGELFF. The CDR3 DNA follows: TGTGCCAGCAGCGCAGCCGGGGCCGGGGAGCTGTTTTTT.

This clone was picked up a small number of times. The V call is TRBV27, the J call TRBJ2-5, with D possibly TRBD1 on 6 matching bases. Trimming cost V 3 bases and J 1 base, with 9 bases left between them. CDR3 size: 14 residues. Germline CDR1 MNHEY, CDR2 SMNVEV (reference sequence). The CDR3 protein is CASSFLDSQETQYF. The CDR3, as DNA: TGTGCCAGCAGTTTTCTGGACAGCCAAGAGACCCAGTACTTC.

This chain uses TRBV5-1 with TRBJ2-3; 8 nucleotides line up with TRBD2. The V gene's germline CDR1 is SGHRS and CDR2 YFSETQ. The length of the CDR3 is 15 residues. V was pared by 0 bases and J by 1 base, with 1 base of the junction left unmatched. As DNA, the CDR3 is TGCGCCAGCAGCTTGGGCGGGGGGCGCACAGATACGCAGTATTTT. Translating gives CASSLGGGRTDTQYF.

The chain employs TRBV21-1 and TRBJ2-2; the D segment call TRBD1 is taken from the table without a DNA check. TRBV21-1 is a recognized pseudogene. The CDR3 is made up of 15 amino acids. CDR3 nucleotide sequence: TGTGCCAGCAGCAACGGGACAGGGGAAACCGGGGAGCTGTTTTTT. It yields the protein CASSNGTGETGELFF.

This chain connects TRBV27 to TRBJ1-2; 9 positions agree with TRBD1. CDR1 is MNHEY and CDR2 is SMNVEV in the germline V gene (reference sequence). The CDR3 loop spans 15 amino acids. V was clipped by 0 bases and J by 3 bases; unmatched bases: 2. The CDR3 region has the DNA TGTGCCAGCAGTTTATCCCGGACAGGGGACTATGGCTACACCTTC. It codes for CASSLSRTGDYGYTF.

The sample holds one count of this clone. CDR3 loop: CASSKVGTSQPNTEAFF. The CDR3 DNA reads TGTGCCAGCAGCAAAGTGGGGACATCCCAACCGAACACTGAAGCTTTCTTT. V gene TRBV21-1 combines with J gene TRBJ1-1; the table's D call of TRBD1 was not tested on the DNA. TRBV21-1 is reported as a pseudogene. This CDR3 is 17 amino acids long.

The chain combines TRBV15 with TRBJ2-1; 9 nucleotides align to TRBD1. The CDR3 runs to 14 residues. Trimming removed 1 base from V and 9 bases from J; junction bases left unmatched: 4. Germline values: CDR1 LNHNV, CDR2 YYDKDF (reference sequence). CDR3 nucleotide sequence: TGTGCCACCAGCAGAGGGACAGGGGTGGGTGAGCAGTTCTTC. Protein: CATSRGTGVGEQFF.

V and J are TRBV9 and TRBJ2-1, with 7 bases lining up with TRBD2. This CDR3 is 12 amino acids long. In germline, CDR1 is SGDLS, CDR2 YYNGEE. With V trimmed by 4 bases and J by 10 bases, 5 bases remained unmatched. The CDR3 is CASSPGGVEQFF. The CDR3 DNA reads TGTGCCAGCAGCCCTGGGGGGGTGGAGCAGTTCTTC.

V usage is TRBV9 and J usage is TRBJ2-1; D remains ambiguous. With 0 bases removed from V and 2 bases from J, the gap between germline ends came to 6 bases. In germline, CDR1 is SGDLS, CDR2 YYNGEE. The length of the CDR3 is 14 residues. The DNA of the CDR3 is TGTGCCAGCAGCGTAGTCGGCGCCTACAATGAGCAGTTCTTC. It is translated as CASSVVGAYNEQFF.